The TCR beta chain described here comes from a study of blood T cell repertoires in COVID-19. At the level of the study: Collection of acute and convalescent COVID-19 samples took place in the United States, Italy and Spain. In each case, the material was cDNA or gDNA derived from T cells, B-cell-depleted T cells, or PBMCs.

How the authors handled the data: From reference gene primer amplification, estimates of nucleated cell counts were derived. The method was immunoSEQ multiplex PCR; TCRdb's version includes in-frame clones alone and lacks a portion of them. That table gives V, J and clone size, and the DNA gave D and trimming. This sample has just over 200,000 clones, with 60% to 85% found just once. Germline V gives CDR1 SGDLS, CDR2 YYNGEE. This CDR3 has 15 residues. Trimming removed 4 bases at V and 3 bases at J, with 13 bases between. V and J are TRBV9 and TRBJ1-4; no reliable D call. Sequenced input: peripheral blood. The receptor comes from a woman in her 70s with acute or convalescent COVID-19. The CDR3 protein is CASSPRQAPNEKLFF. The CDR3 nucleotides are TGTGCCAGCAGCCCCCGTCAGGCGCCTAATGAAAAACTGTTTTTT.